These 10 T cell receptor beta chains came from one sample sequenced in a study of T cells in lung cancer brain metastases. This table comes from immunoSEQ multiplex PCR, and its TCRdb copy is limited to in-frame clones, with some not included. The sample includes over 1,400 clones, roughly nine tenths of them seen just once. Sequencing was carried out using tumor tissue from a brain metastasis. The source is a woman aged 45-59 years with non-small cell lung cancer that had spread to the brain.

This sequence joins TRBV5-1 and TRBJ1-4; 7 bases are shared with TRBD1. CDR3 size: 16 residues. In germline, CDR1 is SGHRS, CDR2 YFSETQ. The ends lost 3 bases at V and 3 bases at J; junction bases unmatched: 8. The DNA for the CDR3 is TGCGCCAGCAGCTCCCTGTTCGGGACAGCTAATGAAAAACTGTTTTTT. Protein sequence: CASSSLFGTANEKLFF. The variable domain in full, with the rest retrieved from reference TRBV5-1 and TRBJ1-4, is KAGVTQTPRYLIKTRGQQVTLSCSPISGHRSVSWYQQTPGQGLQFLFEYFSETQRNKGNFPGRFSGRQFSNSRSEMNVSTLELGDSALYLCASSSLFGTANEKLFFGSGTQLSVL.

For the CDR3, the DNA is TGTGCCAGCAGCGTAGGGTCAGGGGGTGATACTGAAGCTTTCTTT. Amino acid sequence: CASSVGSGGDTEAFF. The chain joins TRBV9 to TRBJ1-1, with TRBD1 identical over 7 bases. The CDR3 loop spans 15 amino acids. V trimming: 0 bases; J trimming: 5 bases; junction bases outside the gene matches: 7. Germline V gives CDR1 SGDLS, CDR2 YYNGEE.

This chain uses TRBV10-3 with TRBJ2-7; D is possibly TRBD1 (5 bases). The V and J ends lost 7 bases and 2 bases respectively, with 18 bases between them. The CDR3 is 15 amino acids. Germline-derived CDR1 and CDR2 are ENHRY and SYGVKD. The CDR3 nucleotides are TGTGCCATCAATGATAGACAGAATTCAGCCTACGAGCAGTACTTC. Its translation is CAINDRQNSAYEQYF.

CDR3 nucleotides: TGTGCCTGGAGTTTTGGACCGAACACCGGGGAGCTGTTTTTT. Translated: CAWSFGPNTGELFF. The chain carries TRBV30 and TRBJ2-2; no clear D gene. V lost 2 bases and J lost 0, with 7 bases in between. The CDR3 is 14 amino acids. CDR1 and CDR2 from the germline V gene are GTSNPN and SVGIG (reference sequence).

This chain joins TRBV30 and TRBJ1-5; perhaps TRBD1 as D (5 bases). V was cut by 4 bases and J by 6 bases, with 13 bases left in between. This CDR3 has 13 amino acids. The V gene's germline CDR1 is GTSNPN and CDR2 SVGIG (reference sequence). The CDR3 protein is CAWTPLGGQPQHF. CDR3 sequence (DNA): TGTGCCTGGACCCCTCTGGGGGGTCAGCCCCAGCATTTT. The whole variable domain, filled in from reference TRBV30 and TRBJ1-5, reads SQTIHQWPATLVQPVGSPLSLECTVEGTSNPNLYWYRQAAGRGLQLLFYSVGIGQISSEVPQNLSASRPQDRQFILSSKKLLLSDSGFYLCAWTPLGGQPQHFGDGTRLSIL.

CDR3 nucleotides: TGCAGCGTTGTTGGCGGGCGGAGGCCCGGGGACGAGCAGTACTTC. It translates to CSVVGGRRPGDEQYF. This chain connects TRBV29-1 to TRBJ2-7; possibly TRBD2 for D (5 bases). There are 15 residues in the CDR3. CDR1 SQVTM and CDR2 ANQGSEA come from the germline V gene. V was cut by 4 bases and J by 5 bases, with 21 bases left in between.

The V call is TRBV11-2, the J call TRBJ2-5, with 10 nucleotides matching TRBD2. Germline CDR1 reads SGHAT; CDR2 reads FQNNGV. V shed 3 bases and J 7 bases; nucleotides not matched to a gene: 8. CDR3 length equals 15 residues. The CDR3 region has the DNA TGTGCCAGCAGCTTTAGAAGCGGGAGGGGGGGGACCCAGTACTTC. It specifies CASSFRSGRGGTQYF.

This chain links TRBV9 with TRBJ2-2; D is perhaps TRBD1 (6 bases). Germline V CDR1 and CDR2: SGDLS, YYNGEE. The length of the CDR3 is 17 residues. The V gene lost 4 bases and the J gene lost 1 base, with 17 bases spanning the gap. CDR3 protein: CASSNPGLTGNTGELFF. CDR3 DNA: TGTGCCAGCAGCAACCCCGGTTTGACAGGGAACACCGGGGAGCTGTTTTTT.

This chain uses TRBV19 with TRBJ1-1, with TRBD1 identical over 8 bases. The CDR3 contains 13 residues. Germline V CDR1 and CDR2: LNHDA, SQIVND (reference sequence). V shed 6 bases and J 3 bases; nucleotides not matched to a gene: 3. The CDR3 spells CASRGDRHTEAFF. In DNA form, the CDR3 reads TGTGCCAGTAGGGGGGACAGGCACACTGAAGCTTTCTTT.

The CDR3 region is CASSDGSTRTPEAFF. In DNA form, the CDR3 reads TGTGCCAGCAGCGACGGGTCCACACGGACCCCTGAAGCTTTCTTT. This chain connects TRBV9 to TRBJ1-1; unclear D gene. The V and J ends lost 3 bases and 6 bases respectively, with 18 bases between them. The CDR3 is 15 residues long. Germline loops: CDR1 SGDLS, CDR2 YYNGEE.